Here is one TCR beta chain with its context. Its antigen remains unknown. The record originates from a study of monozygotic twins with inflammatory bowel disease. Notes on the study in general: Researchers report that IBD patients shared fewer clonotypes with others than healthy twins, especially amid disease activity.

TCRdb derives one entry per CDR3 protein from the 5' RACE reads, leaving out DNA. Here the sample table reports about 330,000 distinct CDR3 sequences. Per the germline V gene, CDR1 is ENHRY and CDR2 is SYGVKD. The CDR3 runs to 15 residues. J is TRBJ2-2 and V is TRBV10-3; checking the TCRdb D call of TRBD2 is not possible without DNA. The receptor's source is a human donor with ulcerative colitis or Crohn's disease, or a healthy co-twin of an affected twin (not recorded which). Material for sequencing was blood. CDR3 amino acids: CAISVSATNTGELFF.